Each of the 13 T cell receptor beta chains below was sequenced from the same sample in a study of blood T cell repertoires in COVID-19. TCRdb keeps only in-frame clones here, not all; method: immunoSEQ multiplex PCR. The table lists around 52,000 clones, about 85% of them singletons. Sequenced: peripheral blood. The origin of the receptors is a woman aged 80 or over with COVID-19, enrolled during active disease.

This sequence joins TRBV30 and TRBJ1-2; the D is unclear. CDR3 length: 12 amino acids. The germline V and J ends were trimmed by 2 bases and 9 bases, with 13 bases remaining between them. Germline CDR1 reads GTSNPN; CDR2 reads SVGIG (reference sequence). CDR3 in DNA: TGTGCCTGGAGTTCCCAAAGCGGAAGCTACACCTTC. Translating it yields CAWSSQSGSYTF.

This clone has a single count. This sequence joins TRBV3-1 (or the pseudogene TRBV3-2) and TRBJ1-2, with 10 bases fitting TRBD1. The CDR3 contains 14 residues. Germline assignment: CDR1 LGHDT and CDR2 YNNKEL (reference sequence). V dropped 4 bases and J dropped 4; count of bases not matched to a gene: 3. CDR3 residues: CASSRTGGGYGYTF. The CDR3 DNA reads TGTGCCAGCAGCCGGACAGGGGGAGGCTATGGCTACACCTTC.

The chain uses TRBV27 and TRBJ2-7, with TRBD1 matching over 7 bases. The germline CDR1 and CDR2 sequences are MNHEY and SMNVEV (reference sequence). Trimming at V came to 2 bases and at J to 5 bases, leaving 9 bases not matched to a gene. CDR3 length: 15 amino acids. As DNA, the CDR3 is TGTGCCAGCAGTTTAAACAGGGGTTCGTACGACGAGCAGTACTTC. This encodes CASSLNRGSYDEQYF.

CDR3 coding DNA: TGTGCCATCAGTGAGTCGGATCAGGGAAGCTCTGGAAACACCATATATTTT. Amino acids: CAISESDQGSSGNTIYF. J is TRBJ1-3 and V is TRBV10-3, with a tentative D call TRBD1 (5 bases). Trimming took off 0 bases at V and 0 bases at J, with 12 bases between the two ends. There are 17 residues in the CDR3. CDR1 and CDR2 (germline): ENHRY, SYGVKD.

J is TRBJ2-6 and V is TRBV30; possibly TRBD1 for D (5 bases). The V gene's germline CDR1 is GTSNPN and CDR2 SVGIG (reference sequence). This CDR3 is built from 12 residues. Trimming stripped 8 bases from V and 0 bases from J, with 5 bases between. CDR3: CAQGSGANVLTF. For the CDR3, the DNA is TGTGCCCAGGGCTCTGGGGCCAACGTCCTGACTTTC. Using reference TRBV30 and TRBJ2-6 for the parts outside the CDR3, the full variable domain is SQTIHQWPATLVQPVGSPLSLECTVEGTSNPNLYWYRQAAGRGLQLLFYSVGIGQISSEVPQNLSASRPQDRQFILSSKKLLLSDSGFYLCAQGSGANVLTFGAGSRLTVL.

This clone was observed a handful of times. J is TRBJ2-7 and V is TRBV6-5; 9 nucleotides match TRBD1. J was trimmed by 3 bases and V by 4 bases; bases with no gene match: 4. The germline V gene has CDR1 MNHEY and CDR2 SVGAGI. The CDR3 is 14 amino acids. CDR3 nucleotides: TGTGCCAGCAGTTCCCCGGGACAGGGCTACGAGCAGTACTTC. Its protein is CASSSPGQGYEQYF.

The chain's CDR3 is CASSSSFGHTDTQYF. The CDR3 DNA follows: TGTGCCAGCAGCTCAAGCTTTGGACACACAGATACGCAGTATTTT. The chain uses TRBV7-8 and TRBJ2-3; D might be TRBD1 (5 bases). CDR3 size: 15 residues. Trimming pared 4 bases from V and 2 bases from J, leaving 13 bases between. The germline CDR1 and CDR2 sequences are SGHVS and FQNEAQ. The entire variable domain, with the rest obtained from reference TRBV7-8 and TRBJ2-3, is as follows: GAGVSQSPRYKVAKRGQDVALRCDPISGHVSLFWYQQALGQGPEFLTYFQNEAQLDKSGLPSDRFFAERPEGSVSTLKIQRTQQEDSAVYLCASSSSFGHTDTQYFGPGTRLTVL.

V usage is TRBV18 and J usage is TRBJ2-2; D is perhaps TRBD2 (6 bases). This CDR3 has 15 residues. With 6 bases removed from V and 5 bases from J, the gap between germline ends came to 16 bases. Germline-derived CDR1 and CDR2 are KGHSH and LQKENI. The CDR3 region is CASSPRGGKTGELFF. The CDR3 coding sequence is TGTGCCAGCTCCCCAAGGGGAGGAAAGACCGGGGAGCTGTTTTTT.

The chain employs TRBV5-4 and TRBJ2-3; no clear D gene. Germline lookup yields CDR1 SGHNT and CDR2 YYREEE (reference sequence). The CDR3 contains 15 residues. The V and J ends lost 4 bases and 0 bases respectively, with 12 bases between them. The CDR3 DNA follows: TGTGCCAGCAGCACTGTGGTGACTAGCACAGATACGCAGTATTTT. Protein sequence: CASSTVVTSTDTQYF.

The CDR3 region has the DNA TGTGCCATCAGGAGTGACAGGGGGGGAAACGAGCAGTACTTC. The encoded protein is CAIRSDRGGNEQYF. The V and J genes are TRBV10-3 and TRBJ2-7; 9 nucleotides align to TRBD1. Losses at the gene ends were 6 bases for V and 5 bases for J; bases not matched to a gene: 8. In germline, CDR1 is ENHRY, CDR2 SYGVKD. This CDR3 region has 14 residues.

CDR3 amino acids: CASSSQAGNTGELFF. CDR3 DNA sequence: TGTGCCAGCTCATCCCAGGCCGGGAACACCGGGGAGCTGTTTTTT. The V call is TRBV18, the J call TRBJ2-2; no definite D call. Deletions cut 5 bases from V and 1 base from J, with 11 bases between. The CDR3 is 15 amino acids. The germline gives CDR1 KGHSH, CDR2 LQKENI.

This chain joins TRBV3-1 (or the pseudogene TRBV3-2) and TRBJ2-3, with 15 positions matching TRBD2. This CDR3 comprises 19 residues. V trimming: 0 bases; J trimming: 8 bases; junction bases outside the gene matches: 12. In germline, CDR1 is LGHDT, CDR2 YNNKEL (reference sequence). Here the CDR3 reads CASSQDPWTSGGGKGTQYF. The CDR3 DNA follows: TGTGCCAGCAGCCAAGACCCGTGGACTAGCGGGGGGGGAAAGGGTACGCAGTATTTT.

The chain links TRBV5-4 to TRBJ1-1; a possible D gene is TRBD1 (5 bases). Deletions cut 5 bases from V and 5 bases from J, with 19 bases between. CDR3 size: 15 residues. Germline V lookup: CDR1 SGHNT, CDR2 YYREEE (reference sequence). CDR3 nucleotides: TGTGCCAGCAGGGGGGGGTCACCGGGCGGTACTGAAGCTTTCTTT. Protein product: CASRGGSPGGTEAFF.